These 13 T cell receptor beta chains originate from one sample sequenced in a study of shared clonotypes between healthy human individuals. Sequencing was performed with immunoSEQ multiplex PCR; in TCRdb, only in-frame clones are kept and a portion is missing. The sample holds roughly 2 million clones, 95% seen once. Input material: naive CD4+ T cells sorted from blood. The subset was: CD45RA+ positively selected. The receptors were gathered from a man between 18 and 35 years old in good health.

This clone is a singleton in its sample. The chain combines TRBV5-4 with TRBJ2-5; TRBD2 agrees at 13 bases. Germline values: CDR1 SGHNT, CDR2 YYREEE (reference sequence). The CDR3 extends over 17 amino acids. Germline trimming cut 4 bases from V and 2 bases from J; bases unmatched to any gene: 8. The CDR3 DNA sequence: TGTGCCAGCAGCGGGGGGGGACTAGCGGGAACTCAAGAGACCCAGTACTTC. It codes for CASSGGGLAGTQETQYF.

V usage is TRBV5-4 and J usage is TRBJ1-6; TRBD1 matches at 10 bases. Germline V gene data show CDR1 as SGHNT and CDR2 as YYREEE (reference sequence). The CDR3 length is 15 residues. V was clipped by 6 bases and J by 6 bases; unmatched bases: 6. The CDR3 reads CASTRGQGINSPLHF. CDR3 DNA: TGTGCCAGCACCAGGGGACAGGGGATTAATTCACCCCTCCACTTT.

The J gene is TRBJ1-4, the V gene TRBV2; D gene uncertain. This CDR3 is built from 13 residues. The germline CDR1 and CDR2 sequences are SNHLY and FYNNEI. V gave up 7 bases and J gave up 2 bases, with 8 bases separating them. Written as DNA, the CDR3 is TGTGCCAGCAATGCGGTCACTAATGAAAAACTGTTTTTT. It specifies CASNAVTNEKLFF.

CDR3 DNA: TGTGCCTGGATAAGCCAGGCGAACACTGAAGCTTTCTTT. This codes for CAWISQANTEAFF. The rearrangement joins TRBV30 to TRBJ1-1; no clear D gene. The ends were cut back, 4 bases at V and 1 base at J, with 10 bases in the middle. Germline CDR1 GTSNPN, CDR2 SVGIG (reference sequence). The CDR3 has 13 residues.

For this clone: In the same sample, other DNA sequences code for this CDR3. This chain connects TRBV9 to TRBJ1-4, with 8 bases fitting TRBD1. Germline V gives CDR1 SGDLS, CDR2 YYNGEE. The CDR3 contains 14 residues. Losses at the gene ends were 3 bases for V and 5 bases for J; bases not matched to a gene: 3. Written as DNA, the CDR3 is TGTGCCAGCAGCGCGACAGGGGTAAATGAAAAACTGTTTTTT. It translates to CASSATGVNEKLFF. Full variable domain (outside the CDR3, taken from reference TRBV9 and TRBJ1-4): DSGVTQTPKHLITATGQRVTLRCSPRSGDLSVYWYQQSLDQGLQFLIQYYNGEERAKGNILERFSAQQFPDLHSELNLSSLELGDSALYFCASSATGVNEKLFFGSGTQLSVL.

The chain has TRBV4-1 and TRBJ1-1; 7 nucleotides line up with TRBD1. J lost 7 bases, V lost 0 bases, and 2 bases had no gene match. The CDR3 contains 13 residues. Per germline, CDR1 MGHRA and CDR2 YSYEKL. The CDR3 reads CASSQDRDSEAFF. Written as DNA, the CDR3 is TGCGCCAGCAGCCAAGATCGGGACAGTGAAGCTTTCTTT.

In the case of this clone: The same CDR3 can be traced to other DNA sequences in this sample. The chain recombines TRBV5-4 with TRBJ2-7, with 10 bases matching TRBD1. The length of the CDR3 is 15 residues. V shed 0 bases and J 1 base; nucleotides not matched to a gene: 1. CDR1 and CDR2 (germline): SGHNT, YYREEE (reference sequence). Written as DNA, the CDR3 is TGTGCCAGCAGCTTGGGACAGGGGGCGTCCTACGAGCAGTACTTC. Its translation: CASSLGQGASYEQYF.

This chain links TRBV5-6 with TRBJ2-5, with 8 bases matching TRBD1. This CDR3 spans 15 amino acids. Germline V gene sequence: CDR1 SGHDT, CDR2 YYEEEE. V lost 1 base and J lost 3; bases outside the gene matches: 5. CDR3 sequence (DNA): TGTGCCAGCAGCTTGACAGGACAGGGTAAAGAGACCCAGTACTTC. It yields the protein CASSLTGQGKETQYF.

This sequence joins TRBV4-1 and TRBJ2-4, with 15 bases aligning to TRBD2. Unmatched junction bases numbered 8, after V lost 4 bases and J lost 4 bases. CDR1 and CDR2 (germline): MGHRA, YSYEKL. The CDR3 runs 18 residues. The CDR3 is CASSPGLAGGQLKNIQYF. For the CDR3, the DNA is TGCGCCAGCAGCCCAGGACTAGCGGGGGGGCAGCTTAAAAACATTCAGTACTTC.

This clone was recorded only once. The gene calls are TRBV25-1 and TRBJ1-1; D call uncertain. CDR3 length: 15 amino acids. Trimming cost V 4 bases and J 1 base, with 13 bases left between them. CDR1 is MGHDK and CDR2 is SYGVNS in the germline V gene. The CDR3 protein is CASSGIRSRNTEAFF. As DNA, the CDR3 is TGTGCCAGCAGTGGAATACGGTCTCGGAACACTGAAGCTTTCTTT.

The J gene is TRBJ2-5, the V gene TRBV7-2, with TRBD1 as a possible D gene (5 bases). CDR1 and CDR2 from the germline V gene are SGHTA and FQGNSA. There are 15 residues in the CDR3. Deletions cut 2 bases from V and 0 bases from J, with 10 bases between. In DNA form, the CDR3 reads TGTGCCAGCAGCTTATCTCGACAGAACCAAGAGACCCAGTACTTC. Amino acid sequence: CASSLSRQNQETQYF.

The CDR3 DNA is TGCGCCAGCAGCTCGGGACAGGGACTTAATGGGTCACCCCTCCACTTT. This translates into CASSSGQGLNGSPLHF. The V call is TRBV5-1, the J call TRBJ1-6; 9 positions match TRBD1. V was clipped by 3 bases and J by 10 bases; unmatched bases: 11. The CDR3 consists of 16 residues. Germline CDR1 is SGHRS and CDR2 is YFSETQ.

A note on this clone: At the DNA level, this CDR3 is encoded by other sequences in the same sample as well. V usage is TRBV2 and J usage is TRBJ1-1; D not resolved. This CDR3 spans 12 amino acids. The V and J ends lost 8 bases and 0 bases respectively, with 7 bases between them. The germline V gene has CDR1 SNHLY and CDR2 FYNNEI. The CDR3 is CASGGLNTEAFF. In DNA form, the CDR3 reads TGTGCCAGCGGAGGTTTGAACACTGAAGCTTTCTTT.